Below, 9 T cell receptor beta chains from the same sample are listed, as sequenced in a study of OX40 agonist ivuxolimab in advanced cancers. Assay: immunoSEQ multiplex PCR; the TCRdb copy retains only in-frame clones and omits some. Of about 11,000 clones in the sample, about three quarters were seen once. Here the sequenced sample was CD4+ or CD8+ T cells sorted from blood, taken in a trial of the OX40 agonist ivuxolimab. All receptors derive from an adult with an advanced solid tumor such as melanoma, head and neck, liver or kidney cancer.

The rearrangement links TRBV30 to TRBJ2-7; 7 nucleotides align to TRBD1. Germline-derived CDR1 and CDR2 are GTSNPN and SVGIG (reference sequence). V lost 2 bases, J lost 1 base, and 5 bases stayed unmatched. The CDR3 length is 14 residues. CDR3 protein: CAWSYPGGSYEQYF. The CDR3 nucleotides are TGTGCCTGGAGTTACCCAGGGGGATCCTACGAGCAGTACTTC.

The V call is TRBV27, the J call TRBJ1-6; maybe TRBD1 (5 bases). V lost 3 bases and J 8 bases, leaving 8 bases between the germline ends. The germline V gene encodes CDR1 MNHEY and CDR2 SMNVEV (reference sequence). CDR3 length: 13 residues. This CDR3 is CASSFRDYSPLHF. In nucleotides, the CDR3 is TGTGCCAGCAGTTTCAGGGATTATTCACCCCTCCACTTT.

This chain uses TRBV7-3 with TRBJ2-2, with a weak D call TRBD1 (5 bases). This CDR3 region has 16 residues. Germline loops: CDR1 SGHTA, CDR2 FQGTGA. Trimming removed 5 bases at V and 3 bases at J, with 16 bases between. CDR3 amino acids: CASSMGLPLDTGELFF. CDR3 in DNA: TGTGCCAGCAGCATGGGGCTACCTCTGGACACCGGGGAGCTGTTTTTT.

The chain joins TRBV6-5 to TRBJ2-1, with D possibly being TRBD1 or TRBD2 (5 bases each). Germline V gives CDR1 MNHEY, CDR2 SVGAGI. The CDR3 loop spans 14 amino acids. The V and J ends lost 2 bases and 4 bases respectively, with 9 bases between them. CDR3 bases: TGTGCCAGCAGTTACGGGGGTATGTACAATGAGCAGTTCTTC. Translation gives CASSYGGMYNEQFF.

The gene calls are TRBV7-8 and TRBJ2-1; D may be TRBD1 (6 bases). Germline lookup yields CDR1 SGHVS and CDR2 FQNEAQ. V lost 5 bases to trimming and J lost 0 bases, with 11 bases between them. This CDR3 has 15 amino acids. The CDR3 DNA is TGTGCCAGCAGCCCACAGGGACCCTCCTACAATGAGCAGTTCTTC. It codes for CASSPQGPSYNEQFF.

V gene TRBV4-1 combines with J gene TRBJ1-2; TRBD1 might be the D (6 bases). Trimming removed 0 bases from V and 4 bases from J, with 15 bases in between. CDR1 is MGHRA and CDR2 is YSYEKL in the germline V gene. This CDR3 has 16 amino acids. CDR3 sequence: CASSQDSGGAGYGYTF. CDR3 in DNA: TGCGCCAGCAGCCAAGACTCGGGGGGCGCAGGCTATGGCTACACCTTC.

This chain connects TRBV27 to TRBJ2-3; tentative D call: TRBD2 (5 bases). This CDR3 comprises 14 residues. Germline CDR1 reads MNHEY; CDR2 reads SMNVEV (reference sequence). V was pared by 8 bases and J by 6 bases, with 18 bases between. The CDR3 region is CASGYDPGMDTQYF. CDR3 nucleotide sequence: TGTGCCAGCGGCTATGACCCGGGGATGGATACGCAGTATTTT.

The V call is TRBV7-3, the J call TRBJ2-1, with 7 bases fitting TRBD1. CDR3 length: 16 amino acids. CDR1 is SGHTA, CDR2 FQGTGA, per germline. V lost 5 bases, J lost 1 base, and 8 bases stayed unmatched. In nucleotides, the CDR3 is TGTGCCAGCAGCCTGGTGGGACAGAAGTCCTACAATGAGCAGTTCTTC. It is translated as CASSLVGQKSYNEQFF.

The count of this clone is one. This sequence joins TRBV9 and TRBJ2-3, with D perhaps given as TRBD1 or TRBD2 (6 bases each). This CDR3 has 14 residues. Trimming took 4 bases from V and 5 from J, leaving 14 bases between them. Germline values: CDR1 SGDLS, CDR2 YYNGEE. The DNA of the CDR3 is TGTGCCAGCAGCCCACAAGGGGGAGGAGATACGCAGTATTTT. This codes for CASSPQGGGDTQYF.